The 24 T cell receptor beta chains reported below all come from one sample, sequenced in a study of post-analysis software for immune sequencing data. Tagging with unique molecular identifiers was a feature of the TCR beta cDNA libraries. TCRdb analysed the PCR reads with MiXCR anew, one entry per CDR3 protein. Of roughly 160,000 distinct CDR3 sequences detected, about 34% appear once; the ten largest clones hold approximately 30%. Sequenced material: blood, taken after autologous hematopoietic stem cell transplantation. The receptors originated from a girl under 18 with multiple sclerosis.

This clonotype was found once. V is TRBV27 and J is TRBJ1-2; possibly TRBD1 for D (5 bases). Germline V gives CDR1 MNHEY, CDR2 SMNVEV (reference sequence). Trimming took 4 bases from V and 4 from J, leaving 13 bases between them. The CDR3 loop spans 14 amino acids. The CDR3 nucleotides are TGTGCCAGCAGTTACCAGGGTCAAGGCTATGGCTACACCTTC. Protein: CASSYQGQGYGYTF.

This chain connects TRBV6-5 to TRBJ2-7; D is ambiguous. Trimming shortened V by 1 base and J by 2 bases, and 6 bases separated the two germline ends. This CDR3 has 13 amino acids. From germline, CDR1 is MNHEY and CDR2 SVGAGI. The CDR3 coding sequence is TGTGCCAGCAGTTACTTGCCAACCTACGAGCAGTACTTC. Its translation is CASSYLPTYEQYF.

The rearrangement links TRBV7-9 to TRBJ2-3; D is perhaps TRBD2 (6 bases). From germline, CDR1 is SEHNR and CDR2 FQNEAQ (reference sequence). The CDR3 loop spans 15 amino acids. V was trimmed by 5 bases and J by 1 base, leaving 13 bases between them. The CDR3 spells CASSHRERRTDTQYF. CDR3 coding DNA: TGTGCCAGCAGCCACCGGGAGAGACGCACAGATACGCAGTATTTT.

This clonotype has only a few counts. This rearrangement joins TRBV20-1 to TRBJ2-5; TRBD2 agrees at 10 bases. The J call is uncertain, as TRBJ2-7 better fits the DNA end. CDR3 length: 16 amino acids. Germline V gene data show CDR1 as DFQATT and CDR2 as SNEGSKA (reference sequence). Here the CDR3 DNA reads TGCAGTGCTCGGACTAGCGGAGATTCCCTACTTTACGAGCAGTACTTC. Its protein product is CSARTSGDSLLYEQYF.

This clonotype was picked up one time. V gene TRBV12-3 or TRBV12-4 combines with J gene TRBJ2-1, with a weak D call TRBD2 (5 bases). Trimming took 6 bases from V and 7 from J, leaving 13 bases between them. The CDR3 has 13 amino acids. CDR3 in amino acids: CASRKAPGNEQFF. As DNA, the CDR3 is TGTGCCAGCAGAAAGGCCCCGGGGAATGAGCAGTTCTTC.

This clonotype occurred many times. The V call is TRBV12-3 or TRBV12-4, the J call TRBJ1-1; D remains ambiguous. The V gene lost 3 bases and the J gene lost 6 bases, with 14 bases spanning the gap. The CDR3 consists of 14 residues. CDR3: CASSLRASRPEAFF. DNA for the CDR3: TGTGCCAGCAGTTTGCGTGCCAGCCGCCCTGAAGCTTTCTTT.

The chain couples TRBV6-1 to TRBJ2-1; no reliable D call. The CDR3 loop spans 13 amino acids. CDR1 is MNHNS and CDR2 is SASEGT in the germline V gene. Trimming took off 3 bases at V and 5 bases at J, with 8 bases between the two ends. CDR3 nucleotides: TGTGCCAGCAGTGAGGCCCGGAACAATGAGCAGTTCTTC. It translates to CASSEARNNEQFF.

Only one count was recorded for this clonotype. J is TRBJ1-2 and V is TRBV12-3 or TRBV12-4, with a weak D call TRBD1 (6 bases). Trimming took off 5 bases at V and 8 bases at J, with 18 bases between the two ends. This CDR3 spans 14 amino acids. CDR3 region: CASSPEPQGWGYTF. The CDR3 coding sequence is TGTGCCAGCAGTCCGGAACCACAGGGCTGGGGCTACACCTTC.

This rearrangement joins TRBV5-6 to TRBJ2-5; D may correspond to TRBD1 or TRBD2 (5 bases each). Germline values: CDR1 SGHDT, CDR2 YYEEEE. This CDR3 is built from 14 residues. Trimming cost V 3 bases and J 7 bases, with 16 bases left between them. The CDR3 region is CASSWRGESGTQYF. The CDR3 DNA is TGTGCCAGCAGCTGGAGAGGGGAGTCAGGGACCCAGTACTTC.

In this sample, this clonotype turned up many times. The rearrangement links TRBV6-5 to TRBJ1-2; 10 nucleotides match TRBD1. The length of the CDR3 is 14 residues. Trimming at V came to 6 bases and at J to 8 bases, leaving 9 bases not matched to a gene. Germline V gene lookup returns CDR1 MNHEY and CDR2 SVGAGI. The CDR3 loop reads CASSRPGQGSGYTF. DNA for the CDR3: TGTGCCAGCAGCCGCCCGGGACAGGGGAGCGGCTACACCTTC.

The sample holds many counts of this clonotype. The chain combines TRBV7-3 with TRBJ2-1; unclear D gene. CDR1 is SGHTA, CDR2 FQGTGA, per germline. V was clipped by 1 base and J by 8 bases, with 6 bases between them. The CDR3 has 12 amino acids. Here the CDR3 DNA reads TGTGCCAGCAGCTTAAGCCCGGATGAGCAGTTCTTC. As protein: CASSLSPDEQFF.

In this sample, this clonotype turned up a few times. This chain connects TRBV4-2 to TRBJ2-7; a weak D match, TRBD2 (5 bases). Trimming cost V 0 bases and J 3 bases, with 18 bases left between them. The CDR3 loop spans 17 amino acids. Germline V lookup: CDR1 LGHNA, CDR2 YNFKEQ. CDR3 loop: CASSQDTTGSGYYEQYF. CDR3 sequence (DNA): TGTGCCAGCAGCCAAGATACGACGGGGTCCGGCTACTACGAGCAGTACTTC.

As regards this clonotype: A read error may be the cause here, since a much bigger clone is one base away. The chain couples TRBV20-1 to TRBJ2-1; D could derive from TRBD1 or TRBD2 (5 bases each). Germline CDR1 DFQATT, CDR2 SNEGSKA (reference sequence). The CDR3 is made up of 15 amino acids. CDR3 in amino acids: CSGRSGAPETYELFF. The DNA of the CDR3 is TGCAGTGGTAGATCCGGGGCCCCCGAGACCTATGAGCTGTTCTTC.

The CDR3 sequence is CATSRAAVTSGNEQFF. CDR3 DNA: TGTGCCACCAGCAGAGCCGCGGTGACTAGCGGGAATGAGCAGTTCTTC. This chain links TRBV15 with TRBJ2-1, with 10 bases identical to TRBD2. The CDR3 consists of 16 residues. Germline loops: CDR1 LNHNV, CDR2 YYDKDF (reference sequence). Losses at the gene ends were 1 base for V and 7 bases for J; bases not matched to a gene: 7.

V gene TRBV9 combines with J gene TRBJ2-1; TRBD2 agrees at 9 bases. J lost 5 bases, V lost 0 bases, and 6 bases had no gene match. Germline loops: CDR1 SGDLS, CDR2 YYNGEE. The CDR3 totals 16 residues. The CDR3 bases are TGTGCCAGCAGCGTAGGTCCAGCGGGAGGTGACAATGAGCAGTTCTTC. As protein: CASSVGPAGGDNEQFF.

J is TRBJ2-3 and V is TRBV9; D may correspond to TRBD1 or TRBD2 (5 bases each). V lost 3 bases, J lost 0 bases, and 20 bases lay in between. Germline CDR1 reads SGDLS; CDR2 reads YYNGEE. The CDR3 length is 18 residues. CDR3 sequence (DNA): TGTGCCAGCAGCGGGGAAGCGGATTGGGGACGAAGCACAGATACGCAGTATTTT. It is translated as CASSGEADWGRSTDTQYF.

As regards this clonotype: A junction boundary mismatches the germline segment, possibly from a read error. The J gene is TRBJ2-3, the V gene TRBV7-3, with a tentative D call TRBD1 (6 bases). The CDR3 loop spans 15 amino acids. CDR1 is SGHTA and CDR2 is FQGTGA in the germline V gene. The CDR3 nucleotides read TGTGCCGGCAGCCTAAAACTGGGGGCGTTAGATACGCAGTATTTT. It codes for CAGSLKLGALDTQYF.

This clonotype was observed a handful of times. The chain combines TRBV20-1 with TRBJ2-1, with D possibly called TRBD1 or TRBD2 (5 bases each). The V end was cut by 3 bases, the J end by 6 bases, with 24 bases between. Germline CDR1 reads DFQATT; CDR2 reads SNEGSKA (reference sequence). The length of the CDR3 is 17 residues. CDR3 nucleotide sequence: TGCAGTGCTAGTCGGGGCGGACTCCAAAGGCCGGGCAATGAGCAGTTCTTC. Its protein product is CSASRGGLQRPGNEQFF.

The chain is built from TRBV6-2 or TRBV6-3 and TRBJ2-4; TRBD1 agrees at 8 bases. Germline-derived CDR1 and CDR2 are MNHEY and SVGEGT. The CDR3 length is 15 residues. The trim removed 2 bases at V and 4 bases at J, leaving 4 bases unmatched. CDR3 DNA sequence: TGTGCCAGCAGTTACGGGGGGACAGGAAAAAACATTCAGTACTTC. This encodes CASSYGGTGKNIQYF.

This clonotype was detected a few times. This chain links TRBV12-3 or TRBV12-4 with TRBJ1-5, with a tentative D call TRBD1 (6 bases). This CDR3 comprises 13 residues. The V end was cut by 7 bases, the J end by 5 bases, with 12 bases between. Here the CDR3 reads CASTGDLDQPQHF. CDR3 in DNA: TGTGCCAGCACAGGGGATCTCGATCAGCCCCAGCATTTT.

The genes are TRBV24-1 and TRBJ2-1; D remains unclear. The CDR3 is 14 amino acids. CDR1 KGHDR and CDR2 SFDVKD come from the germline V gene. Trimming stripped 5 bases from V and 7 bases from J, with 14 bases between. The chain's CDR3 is CATSGIRELNEQFF. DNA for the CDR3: TGTGCCACCAGTGGTATCCGTGAACTAAATGAGCAGTTCTTC.

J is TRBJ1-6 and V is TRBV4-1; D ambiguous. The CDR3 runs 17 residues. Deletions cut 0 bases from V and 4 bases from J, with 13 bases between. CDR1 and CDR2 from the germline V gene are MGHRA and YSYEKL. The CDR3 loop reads CASSQENRIQYNSPLHF. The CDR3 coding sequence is TGCGCCAGCAGCCAAGAGAATCGGATCCAATATAATTCACCCCTCCACTTT.

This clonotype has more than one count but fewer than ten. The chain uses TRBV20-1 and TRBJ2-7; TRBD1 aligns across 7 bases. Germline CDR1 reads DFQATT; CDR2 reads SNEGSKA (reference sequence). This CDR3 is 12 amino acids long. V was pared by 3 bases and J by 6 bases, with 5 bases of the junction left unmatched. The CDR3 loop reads CSARATGLEQYF. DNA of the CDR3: TGCAGTGCTAGGGCGACAGGGCTCGAGCAGTACTTC.

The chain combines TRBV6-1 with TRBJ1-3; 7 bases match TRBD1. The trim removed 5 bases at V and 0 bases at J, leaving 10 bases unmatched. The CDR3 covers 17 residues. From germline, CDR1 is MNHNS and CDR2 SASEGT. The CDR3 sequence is CASSPRGTAYSGNTIYF. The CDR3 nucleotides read TGTGCCAGCAGTCCCAGAGGGACAGCTTACTCTGGAAACACCATATATTTT.